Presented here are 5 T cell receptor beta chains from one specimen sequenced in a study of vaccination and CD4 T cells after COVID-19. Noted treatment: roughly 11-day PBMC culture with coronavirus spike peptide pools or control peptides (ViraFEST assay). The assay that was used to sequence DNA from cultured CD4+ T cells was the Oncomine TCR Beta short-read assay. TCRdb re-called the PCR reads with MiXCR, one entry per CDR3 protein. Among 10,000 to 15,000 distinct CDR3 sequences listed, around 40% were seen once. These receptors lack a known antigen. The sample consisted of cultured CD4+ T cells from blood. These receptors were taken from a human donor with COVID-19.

CDR3 nucleotide sequence: TGCAGTGCTAGAATCTTGCGGGGGCTCACCGGGGAGCTGTTTTTT. It yields the protein CSARILRGLTGELFF. This chain joins TRBV20-1 and TRBJ2-2; D may be TRBD2 (7 bases). Deletions cut 2 bases from V and 4 bases from J, with 14 bases between. The length of the CDR3 is 15 residues. Germline assignment: CDR1 DFQATT and CDR2 SNEGSKA (reference sequence).

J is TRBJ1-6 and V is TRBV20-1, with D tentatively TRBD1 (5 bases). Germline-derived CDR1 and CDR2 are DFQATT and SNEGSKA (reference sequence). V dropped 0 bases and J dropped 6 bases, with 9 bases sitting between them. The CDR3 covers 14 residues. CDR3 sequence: CSAREGVTNSPLHF. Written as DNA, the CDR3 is TGCAGTGCTAGAGAGGGGGTCACTAATTCACCCCTCCACTTT.

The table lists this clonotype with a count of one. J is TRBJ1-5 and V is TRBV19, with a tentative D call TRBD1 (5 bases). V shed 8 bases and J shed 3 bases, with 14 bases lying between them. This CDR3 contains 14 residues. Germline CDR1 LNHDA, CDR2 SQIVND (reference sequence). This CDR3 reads CASAGQRSNQPQHF. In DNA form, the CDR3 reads TGTGCCAGTGCGGGGCAGAGGTCCAATCAGCCCCAGCATTTT.

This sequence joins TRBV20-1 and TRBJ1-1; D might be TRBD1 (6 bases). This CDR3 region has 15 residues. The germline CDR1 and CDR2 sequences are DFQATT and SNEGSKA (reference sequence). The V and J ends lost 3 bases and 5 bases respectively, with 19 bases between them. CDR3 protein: CSARAAGGLRTEAFF. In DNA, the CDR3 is TGCAGTGCTAGGGCGGCCGGGGGCTTACGAACTGAAGCTTTCTTT.

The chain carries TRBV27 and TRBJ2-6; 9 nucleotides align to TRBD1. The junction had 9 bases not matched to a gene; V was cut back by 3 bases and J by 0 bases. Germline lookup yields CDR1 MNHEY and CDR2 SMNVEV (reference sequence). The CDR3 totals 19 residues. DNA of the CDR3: TGTGCCAGCAGTTTGCGGACAGGGGATCCTTTCTCTGGGGCCAACGTCCTGACTTTC. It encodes CASSLRTGDPFSGANVLTF. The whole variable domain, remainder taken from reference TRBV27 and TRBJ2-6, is EAQVTQNPRYLITVTGKKLTVTCSQNMNHEYMSWYRQDPGLGLRQIYYSMNVEVTDKGDVPEGYKVSRKEKRNFPLILESPSPNQTSLYFCASSLRTGDPFSGANVLTFGAGSRLTVL.